These 11 T cell receptor beta chains share one sample of origin, sequenced in a study of regulatory T cells in long-lasting Graves disease. According to the study, TCR beta libraries were built with iRepertoire HTBI primers and CDR3-region Arm-PCR. One entry per CDR3 protein, called by TCRdb with MiXCR from the multiplex PCR reads. The data hold hundreds of thousands of distinct CDR3 sequences, with about a sixth observed a single time. As to time point: newly diagnosed GD, antithyroid drugs for less than 3 months. Extracted PBMC RNA gave rise to the TCR library. The material was peripheral blood mononuclear cells (PBMCs), obtained at new diagnosis, from a patient treated with antithyroid drugs. These receptors all come from a female donor with Graves disease.

This clonotype was recorded many times. V usage is TRBV28 and J usage is TRBJ2-1, with 11 positions matching TRBD2. This CDR3 is 14 amino acids long. After removal of 3 bases from V and 7 bases from J, the junction contained 2 bases not matched to a gene. CDR1 is MDHEN, CDR2 SYDVKM, per germline. The CDR3 bases are TGTGCCAGCAGTTTTACTAGCGGGAGTAATGAGCAGTTCTTC. Translation gives CASSFTSGSNEQFF.

Concerning this clonotype itself: This sequence may be a read error, since a much larger clone differs from it by one base. The CDR3 sequence is CASTVTGAARDEQFF. CDR3 sequence (DNA): TGCGCCAGCACCGTGACAGGGGCCGCGAGGGATGAGCAGTTCTTC. The genes are TRBV5-8 and TRBJ2-1, with 8 bases fitting TRBD1. The CDR3 is 15 amino acids. Germline V gene lookup returns CDR1 SGHTS and CDR2 YDEGEE. Complete variable domain (other parts from reference TRBV5-8 and TRBJ2-1): EAGVTQSPTHLIKTRGQQATLRCSPISGHTSVYWYQQALGLGLQFLLWYDEGEERNRGNFPPRFSGRQFPNYSSELNVNALELEDSALYLCASTVTGAARDEQFFGPGTRLTVL.

In this sample, this clonotype turned up many times. The chain carries TRBV5-4 and TRBJ2-3; 9 bases align to TRBD2. The V segment lost 0 bases and the J segment 0 bases; nucleotides outside the gene matches: 2. CDR1 and CDR2 from the germline V gene are SGHNT and YYREEE (reference sequence). This CDR3 spans 16 amino acids. This CDR3 is CASSLDLAGSTDTQYF. The CDR3 DNA reads as TGTGCCAGCAGCTTGGATCTAGCGGGAAGCACAGATACGCAGTATTTT.

This clonotype was detected only a few times. The junction and the germline gene differ at one end; a read error may be behind it. This chain joins TRBV3-1 and TRBJ2-3; D ambiguous. Germline assignment: CDR1 LGHDT and CDR2 YNNKEL (reference sequence). The CDR3 has 12 residues. The CDR3 DNA reads as TGTACCAGCAGCCTTGACACAGATACGCAGTATTTT. Translation: CTSSLDTDTQYF.

There are many counts of this clonotype. The chain combines TRBV12-3 or TRBV12-4 with TRBJ1-2, with 9 positions matching TRBD1. The J segment lost 8 bases and the V segment lost 1 base, leaving 5 bases of the junction unmatched. CDR3 length: 14 amino acids. As DNA, the CDR3 is TGTGCCAGCAGTTTAGGTGGGACAGGGTCAGGCTACACCTTC. Encoded protein: CASSLGGTGSGYTF.

This chain joins TRBV12-3 or TRBV12-4 and TRBJ1-2; D gene ambiguous. V lost 6 bases and J 4 bases, leaving 9 bases between the germline ends. The CDR3 spans 12 residues. Written as DNA, the CDR3 is TGTGCCAGCAGCTTCCCCTCCTATGGCTACACCTTC. Translating it yields CASSFPSYGYTF.

This clonotype was detected many times. The V call is TRBV27, the J call TRBJ2-7, with no clear D. V was cut by 6 bases and J by 2 bases, with 11 bases left in between. The CDR3 spans 13 residues. Germline CDR1 MNHEY, CDR2 SMNVEV (reference sequence). CDR3 sequence reads: CASSPTATYEQYF. The CDR3 nucleotides are TGTGCCAGCAGCCCGACGGCAACCTACGAGCAGTACTTC.

The sample holds many counts of this clonotype. This chain joins TRBV20-1 and TRBJ2-3, with D possibly matching TRBD2 (5 bases). The ends were cut back, 3 bases at V and 0 bases at J, with 10 bases in the middle. This CDR3 has 14 residues. Germline V gives CDR1 DFQATT, CDR2 SNEGSKA (reference sequence). CDR3 nucleotides: TGCAGTGCTAGCTACGGGGTTAGCACAGATACGCAGTATTTT. Its protein product is CSASYGVSTDTQYF.

This clonotype was counted many times. The rearrangement uses TRBV12-3 or TRBV12-4 and TRBJ1-1; possible D gene TRBD1, 5 bases. CDR3 size: 16 residues. V dropped 6 bases and J dropped 5 bases, with 22 bases sitting between them. CDR3 in DNA: TGTGCCAGCAGCTCGAGGTTAGGGGCAGGGCGAACTGAAGCTTTCTTT. This gives the protein CASSSRLGAGRTEAFF.

This clonotype was counted only a few times. The CDR3 region has the DNA TGCGCCAGCAGCCAGAATAGAGGGAACTCCTACAATGAGCAGTTCTTC. It translates to CASSQNRGNSYNEQFF. The rearrangement joins TRBV4-1 to TRBJ2-1; D possibly corresponds to TRBD2 (5 bases). Trimming shortened V by 3 bases and J by 0 bases, and 12 bases separated the two germline ends. CDR3 size: 16 residues. Per germline, CDR1 MGHRA and CDR2 YSYEKL.

This clonotype showed up many times. The rearrangement joins TRBV12-3 or TRBV12-4 to TRBJ1-1; D unresolved. V was clipped by 6 bases and J by 7 bases, with 18 bases between them. This CDR3 contains 14 residues. CDR3: CASRPDLLYDEAFF. The CDR3 DNA follows: TGTGCCAGCAGACCGGACCTACTCTACGATGAAGCTTTCTTT.